The source of this T cell receptor beta chain is a study of blood T cell repertoires in COVID-19. CDR1 and CDR2 (germline): SEHNR, FQNEAQ (reference sequence). V lost 5 bases, J lost 9 bases, and 13 bases stayed unmatched. The CDR3 runs to 16 residues. Sequencing was performed with immunoSEQ multiplex PCR; in TCRdb, only in-frame clones are kept and a portion is missing. The sample consists of about 150,000 clones, 65% to 85% of them appearing once. The sequencing sample was made of PBMCs or T cells enriched from blood (not recorded which). This chain joins TRBV7-9 and TRBJ1-6; TRBD1 agrees at 7 bases. This TCR was recovered from a woman aged 45-65 years who had been exposed to COVID-19. CDR3: CASSPQTGFGSSPLHF. The CDR3 DNA reads TGTGCCAGCAGCCCACAGACAGGGTTCGGGAGTTCACCCCTCCACTTT.